This TCR beta chain appears in the sequencing data of a study of vaccination and CD4 T cells after COVID-19. The wider study: Six male and four female convalescents took part, two of them Hispanic.

Sequencing of cultured CD4+ T cell DNA used the Oncomine TCR Beta short-read assay. TCRdb used MiXCR to reprocess the PCR reads, holding one entry per CDR3 protein. The table records more than 13,000 distinct CDR3 sequences, around 20% of them present only once. Comment on this clonotype: Its antigen is not identified.

The germline V and J ends were trimmed by 1 base and 2 bases, with 24 bases remaining between them. The germline V gene has CDR1 GTSNPN and CDR2 SVGIG (reference sequence). The CDR3 extends over 18 amino acids. Regarding treatment: approximately nine-day PBMC culture with coronavirus spike peptide pools or control peptides (ViraFEST assay). J is TRBJ2-7 and V is TRBV30; no firm D call. The specimen was cultured CD4+ T cells from blood. The source is a human donor with COVID-19. Here the CDR3 DNA reads TGTGCCTGGAGTGCTCTCGGGTTTGTCGAGCTGGGCGCCTACGAGCAGTACTTC. It encodes CAWSALGFVELGAYEQYF.